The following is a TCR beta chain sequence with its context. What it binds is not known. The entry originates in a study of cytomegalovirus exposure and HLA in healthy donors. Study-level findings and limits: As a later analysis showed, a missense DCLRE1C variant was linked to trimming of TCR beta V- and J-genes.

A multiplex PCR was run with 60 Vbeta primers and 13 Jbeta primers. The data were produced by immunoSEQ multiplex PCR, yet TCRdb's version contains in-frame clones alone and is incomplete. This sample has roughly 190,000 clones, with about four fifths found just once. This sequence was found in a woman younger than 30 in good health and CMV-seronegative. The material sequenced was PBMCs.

CDR3 loop: CASSNSGYLQETQYF. The CDR3 DNA sequence: TGTGCCAGCAGTAACAGCGGGTACCTTCAAGAGACCCAGTACTTC. The rearrangement uses TRBV6-5 and TRBJ2-5; a possible D gene is TRBD2 (6 bases). CDR3 length: 15 amino acids. Germline assignment: CDR1 MNHEY and CDR2 SVGAGI. The V end was cut by 5 bases, the J end by 2 bases, with 15 bases between.